This TCR beta chain was identified in a study of T cells in severe cutaneous drug reactions. Across the whole study: Enrolled patients had probable or definite SJS/TEN or DRESS per RegiSCAR. Study results and caveats: In carbamazepine-induced Stevens-Johnson syndrome or toxic epidermal necrolysis, TRBV12-4 averaged approximately 30% in blister cells and roughly 5.1% in PBMC.

CDR3 length equals 15 residues. TCR subtype-specific primers in iRepertoire multiplex PCR prepared libraries for bulk and single-cell sequencing. From its re-call of the multiplex PCR reads, TCRdb lists each CDR3 protein once, without DNA. The table lists tens of thousands of distinct CDR3 sequences. Sequenced patients had Stevens-Johnson syndrome or toxic epidermal necrolysis caused by carbamazepine. Regarding this clonotype: What it recognizes is unknown.

The clonotype was recovered from a human donor with toxic epidermal necrolysis, a severe cutaneous drug reaction. Sequencing was carried out using PBMCs. V and J are TRBV12-3 or TRBV12-4 and TRBJ2-1; TCRdb's assignment of TRBD2 cannot be checked, as there is no DNA. Here the CDR3 reads CASRPGLALRDEQFF.